This T cell receptor (beta chain) came from a study of glioma-infiltrating T cells after dendritic cell vaccination. The assay was immunoSEQ multiplex PCR, and TCRdb's table has in-frame clones only and misses some. The sample lists around 97,000 clones; about four fifths were seen once. The V gene's germline CDR1 is SGHNT and CDR2 YYREEE (reference sequence). This CDR3 comprises 13 residues. Losses at the gene ends were 10 bases for V and 3 bases for J; bases not matched to a gene: 8. The V gene is TRBV5-4, the J gene TRBJ1-1, with TRBD1 matching over 8 bases. The material sequenced was blood, taken before dendritic cell vaccination. This TCR was recovered from a human donor with glioblastoma. CDR3: CARSDRGDTEAFF. DNA for the CDR3: TGTGCCCGGTCCGACAGGGGCGACACTGAAGCTTTCTTT.